The 22 T cell receptor beta chains in this list originate from one sample, sequenced in a study of CD4 T cells in relation to SARS-CoV-2 and coronaviruses. Libraries were prepared by immunoSEQ multiplex PCR; TCRdb keeps only in-frame clonotypes and omits some of them. The top ten clones hold around 6.6% of a sample with about 40,000 clones, roughly 83% of them seen once. Their antigens remain unidentified. Sequenced: naive CD4+ T cells from PBMCs, cultured in vitro. The subset was: naive CD4+ T cells isolated by negative enrichment. These receptors were obtained from an adult with COVID-19.

The chain uses TRBV4-1 and TRBJ1-6, with D uncertain. Deletions cut 1 base from V and 7 bases from J, with 11 bases between. In germline, CDR1 is MGHRA, CDR2 YSYEKL. CDR3 size: 15 residues. In DNA form, the CDR3 reads TGCGCCAGCAGCCAAGTGGGCCCAAACAATTCACCCCTCCACTTT. This codes for CASSQVGPNNSPLHF.

This clone has just a few counts. The chain uses TRBV4-1 and TRBJ2-1; 9 positions agree with TRBD2. The germline gives CDR1 MGHRA, CDR2 YSYEKL. CDR3 length: 16 amino acids. After removal of 2 bases from V and 7 bases from J, the junction contained 9 bases not matched to a gene. The CDR3 coding sequence is TGCGCCAGCAGCCAACCGCCGACCGGACTAGCGAATGAGCAGTTCTTC. Translated, it gives CASSQPPTGLANEQFF.

J is TRBJ1-5 and V is TRBV28, with 9 bases identical to TRBD1. The CDR3 loop spans 18 amino acids. The ends lost 6 bases at V and 5 bases at J; junction bases unmatched: 17. The germline CDR1 and CDR2 sequences are MDHEN and SYDVKM. For the CDR3, the DNA is TGTGCCAGCAGGGACGGGACAGGGAGTCTCAGCGTTCATCAGCCCCAGCATTTT. Its translation: CASRDGTGSLSVHQPQHF. Looking up the rest from reference TRBV28 and TRBJ1-5 gives the full variable domain: DVKVTQSSRYLVKRTGEKVFLECVQDMDHENMFWYRQDPGLGLRLIYFSYDVKMKEKGDIPEGYSVSREKKERFSLILESASTNQTSMYLCASRDGTGSLSVHQPQHFGDGTRLSIL.

The chain employs TRBV29-1 and TRBJ2-2; D gene uncertain. Looked up from germline, CDR1 is SQVTM and CDR2 is ANQGSEA. V was trimmed by 5 bases and J by 7 bases, leaving 11 bases between them. The CDR3 is made up of 12 amino acids. This chain's CDR3 is CSVHTPLGELFF. For the CDR3, the DNA is TGCAGCGTTCATACCCCCCTCGGGGAGCTGTTTTTT.

In this sample, this clone turned up once. The J gene is TRBJ2-7, the V gene TRBV6-5, with 10 bases that match TRBD2. Germline CDR1 and CDR2: MNHEY and SVGAGI. After removal of 6 bases from V and 3 bases from J, the junction contained 2 bases not matched to a gene. The CDR3 sequence is 13 residues long. Here the CDR3 DNA reads TGTGCCAGCAGAAGCGGGAGGGACTACGAGCAGTACTTC. Translated: CASRSGRDYEQYF.

The rearrangement links TRBV4-2 to TRBJ2-3; 7 bases agree with TRBD2. Germline V gene sequence: CDR1 LGHNA, CDR2 YNFKEQ. Trimming took 2 bases from V and 2 from J; bases not matched to a gene: 10. The CDR3 sequence is 17 residues long. CDR3 region: CASSQRSTGDYTDTQYF. The CDR3 region has the DNA TGTGCCAGCAGCCAAAGGTCCACGGGGGACTACACAGATACGCAGTATTTT.

The chain is built from TRBV7-8 and TRBJ2-3, with 12 positions matching TRBD2. This CDR3 has 19 amino acids. Germline V gene data show CDR1 as SGHVS and CDR2 as FQNEAQ. V lost 6 bases and J lost 1; bases outside the gene matches: 14. The CDR3 spells CASSLGSLAGGWGTDTQYF. The CDR3 region has the DNA TGTGCCAGCAGTTTGGGGTCGCTAGCGGGAGGGTGGGGCACAGATACGCAGTATTTT.

The V and J genes are TRBV27 and TRBJ2-7; D may be TRBD1 (6 bases). The CDR3 consists of 13 residues. Germline lookup yields CDR1 MNHEY and CDR2 SMNVEV (reference sequence). The V and J ends lost 6 bases and 4 bases respectively, with 13 bases between them. In nucleotides, the CDR3 is TGTGCCAGCAGCAGGACAGTTGATTACGAGCAGTACTTC. This gives the protein CASSRTVDYEQYF.

This chain connects TRBV4-1 to TRBJ1-2; 7 nucleotides align to TRBD1. V trimming: 2 bases; J trimming: 2 bases; junction bases outside the gene matches: 5. The CDR3 has 15 residues. CDR1 is MGHRA, CDR2 YSYEKL, per germline. The DNA for the CDR3 is TGCGCCAGCAGCCAACTCGGGACAGTGAACTATGGCTACACCTTC. The encoded protein is CASSQLGTVNYGYTF.

The rearrangement uses TRBV6-5 and TRBJ2-7; 10 positions agree with TRBD2. Germline V lookup: CDR1 MNHEY, CDR2 SVGAGI. The CDR3 is made up of 15 amino acids. J gave up 1 base and V 6 bases, and 6 bases lay outside the gene matches. The CDR3 protein is CASRVRTSGSYEQYF. The CDR3 DNA follows: TGTGCCAGCAGGGTCCGGACTAGCGGTTCCTACGAGCAGTACTTC.

The J gene is TRBJ2-7, the V gene TRBV28; D not resolved. The CDR3 extends over 14 amino acids. The ends were cut back, 4 bases at V and 2 bases at J, with 12 bases in the middle. Germline loops: CDR1 MDHEN, CDR2 SYDVKM. CDR3 protein: CASSSNTQAYEQYF. The CDR3 nucleotides are TGTGCCAGCAGTTCCAATACACAAGCCTACGAGCAGTACTTC.

This CDR3 reads CASSQVRDGGQPQHF. The CDR3 nucleotides read TGCGCCAGCAGCCAAGTAAGGGATGGCGGTCAGCCCCAGCATTTT. V usage is TRBV4-3 and J usage is TRBJ1-5; no reliable D call. The CDR3 has 15 amino acids. Germline lookup yields CDR1 LGHNA and CDR2 YSLEER. Trimming pared 1 base from V and 6 bases from J, leaving 13 bases between.

The CDR3 region has the DNA TGTGCCAGCAGTCCACAAGGGTCACCCCTCCACTTT. Its protein is CASSPQGSPLHF. The chain joins TRBV27 to TRBJ1-6; no definite D call. CDR3 size: 12 residues. Germline V gene data show CDR1 as MNHEY and CDR2 as SMNVEV (reference sequence). Trimming cost V 5 bases and J 10 bases, with 9 bases left between them.

This sequence joins TRBV7-8 and TRBJ2-3; D is possibly TRBD1 (6 bases). The CDR3 runs to 17 residues. CDR1 is SGHVS, CDR2 FQNEAQ, per germline. Trimming left V 5 bases short and J 2 bases short, with 20 bases between. The CDR3 reads CASSPWTPEGDTDTQYF. DNA of the CDR3: TGTGCCAGCAGCCCCTGGACCCCAGAGGGGGACACAGATACGCAGTATTTT.

The sample holds one count of this clone. The chain joins TRBV20-1 to TRBJ2-1; D may be TRBD2 (6 bases). This CDR3 region has 11 residues. Germline CDR1 DFQATT, CDR2 SNEGSKA (reference sequence). V lost 5 bases, J lost 6 bases, and 8 bases lay in between. CDR3 sequence reads: CSAGTVNEQFF. In DNA, the CDR3 is TGCAGTGCTGGGACTGTCAATGAGCAGTTCTTC.

The V gene is TRBV5-1, the J gene TRBJ2-1, with 12 bases fitting TRBD2. The CDR3 has 20 residues. Germline CDR1 SGHRS, CDR2 YFSETQ. The V gene end was trimmed by 4 bases and the J gene end by 0 bases; junction bases not matched to a gene: 14. CDR3 amino acids: CASSPGLAGHRGSSYNEQFF. Here the CDR3 DNA reads TGCGCCAGCAGCCCAGGACTAGCGGGACATCGGGGTAGCTCCTACAATGAGCAGTTCTTC.

V and J are TRBV14 and TRBJ2-7; 8 nucleotides line up with TRBD1. The CDR3 consists of 14 residues. CDR1 and CDR2 (germline): SGHDN, FVKESK. The V and J ends lost 1 base and 5 bases, in that order; junction bases with no gene match: 4. DNA for the CDR3: TGTGCCAGCAGCCAAGGACAGGGGTTTGACGAGCAGTACTTC. Translation: CASSQGQGFDEQYF.

The genes are TRBV19 and TRBJ1-5, with a weak D call TRBD1 (6 bases). V was pared by 2 bases and J by 6 bases, with 14 bases between. Germline CDR1 and CDR2: LNHDA and SQIVND (reference sequence). CDR3 length: 15 amino acids. The chain's CDR3 is CASSIWQGQGQPQHF. In DNA, the CDR3 is TGTGCCAGTAGTATATGGCAGGGGCAGGGTCAGCCCCAGCATTTT.

Only a few counts were recorded for this clone. V is TRBV6-6 and J is TRBJ1-5, with 7 bases fitting TRBD1. Trimming at V came to 7 bases and at J to 8 bases, leaving 8 bases not matched to a gene. The germline V gene has CDR1 MNHNY and CDR2 SVGAGI (reference sequence). The CDR3 sequence is 13 residues long. The CDR3 protein is CASTQGGIEPQHF. For the CDR3, the DNA is TGTGCCAGCACCCAGGGGGGGATCGAGCCCCAGCATTTT.

This rearrangement joins TRBV4-3 to TRBJ2-1; 11 nucleotides line up with TRBD2. V lost 4 bases, J lost 0 bases, and 5 bases stayed unmatched. The CDR3 extends over 17 amino acids. Germline V gene data show CDR1 as LGHNA and CDR2 as YSLEER. CDR3 residues: CASSRELAGVSYNEQFF. CDR3 nucleotides: TGCGCCAGCAGCCGTGAACTAGCGGGAGTCTCCTACAATGAGCAGTTCTTC.

The CDR3 here is CASSSRDRGSHEQFF. Here the CDR3 DNA reads TGTGCCAGCAGCTCCCGGGACAGGGGATCCCATGAGCAGTTCTTC. The chain employs TRBV13 and TRBJ2-1; 10 positions agree with TRBD1. V was clipped by 4 bases and J by 8 bases; unmatched bases: 8. Germline-derived CDR1 and CDR2 are PRHDT and FYEKMQ (reference sequence). This CDR3 is 15 amino acids long. Full variable domain (outside the CDR3, taken from reference TRBV13 and TRBJ2-1): AAGVIQSPRHLIKEKRETATLKCYPIPRHDTVYWYQQGPGQDPQFLISFYEKMQSDKGSIPDRFSAQQFSDYHSELNMSSLELGDSALYFCASSSRDRGSHEQFFGPGTRLTVL.

The chain links TRBV9 to TRBJ1-5; no reliable D call. V lost 5 bases and J lost 4, with 16 bases in between. The CDR3 sequence is 15 residues long. CDR1 and CDR2 (germline): SGDLS, YYNGEE. This CDR3 reads CASSANVSPNQPQHF. The CDR3 coding sequence is TGTGCCAGCAGTGCCAATGTCAGTCCTAATCAGCCCCAGCATTTT.